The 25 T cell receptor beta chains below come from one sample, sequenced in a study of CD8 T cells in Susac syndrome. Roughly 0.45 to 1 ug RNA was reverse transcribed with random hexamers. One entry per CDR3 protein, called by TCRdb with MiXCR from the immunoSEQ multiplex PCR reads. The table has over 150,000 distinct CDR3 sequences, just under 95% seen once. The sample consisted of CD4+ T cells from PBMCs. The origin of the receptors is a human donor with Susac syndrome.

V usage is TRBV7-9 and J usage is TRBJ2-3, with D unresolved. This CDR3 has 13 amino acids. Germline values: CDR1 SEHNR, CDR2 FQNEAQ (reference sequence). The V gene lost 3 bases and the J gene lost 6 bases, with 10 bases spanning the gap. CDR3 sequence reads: CASSFGPRDTQYF. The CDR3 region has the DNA TGTGCCAGCAGCTTCGGACCTCGGGATACGCAGTATTTT.

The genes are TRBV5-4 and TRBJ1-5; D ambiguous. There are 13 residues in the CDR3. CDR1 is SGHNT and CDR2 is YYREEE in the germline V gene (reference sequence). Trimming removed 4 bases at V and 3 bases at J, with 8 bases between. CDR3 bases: TGTGCCAGCAGCGCGGGGTACAATCAGCCCCAGCATTTT. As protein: CASSAGYNQPQHF.

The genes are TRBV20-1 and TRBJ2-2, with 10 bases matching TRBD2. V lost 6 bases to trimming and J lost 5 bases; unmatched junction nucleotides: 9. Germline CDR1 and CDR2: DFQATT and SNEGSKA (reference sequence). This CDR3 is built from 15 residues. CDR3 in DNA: TGCAGTGCCGCGAGCGGGGGGGGTGGGACCGGGGAGCTGTTTTTT. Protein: CSAASGGGGTGELFF.

Here the CDR3 DNA reads TGCAGTGCTTGGACTACGTCCGGGGAGCTGTTTTTT. Its protein product is CSAWTTSGELFF. The rearrangement uses TRBV20-1 and TRBJ2-2, with D perhaps TRBD2 (6 bases). V lost 5 bases to trimming and J lost 6 bases, with 10 bases between them. Germline CDR1 and CDR2: DFQATT and SNEGSKA (reference sequence). This CDR3 has 12 residues.

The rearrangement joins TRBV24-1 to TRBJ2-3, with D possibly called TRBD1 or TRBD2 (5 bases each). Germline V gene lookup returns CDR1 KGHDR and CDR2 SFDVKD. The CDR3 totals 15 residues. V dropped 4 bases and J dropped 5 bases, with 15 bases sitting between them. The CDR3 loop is CATSDAGASGDTQYF. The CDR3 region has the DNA TGTGCCACCAGTGACGCCGGGGCAAGCGGAGATACGCAGTATTTT.

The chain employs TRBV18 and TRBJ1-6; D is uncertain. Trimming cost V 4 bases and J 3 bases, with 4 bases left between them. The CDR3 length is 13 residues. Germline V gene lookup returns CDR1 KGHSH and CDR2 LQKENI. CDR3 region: CASSLNYNSPLHF. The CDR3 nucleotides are TGTGCCAGCTCACTGAACTATAATTCACCCCTCCACTTT.

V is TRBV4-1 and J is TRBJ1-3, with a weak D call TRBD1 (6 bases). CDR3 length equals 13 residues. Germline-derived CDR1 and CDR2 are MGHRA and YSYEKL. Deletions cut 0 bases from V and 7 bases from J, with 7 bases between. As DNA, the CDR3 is TGCGCCAGCAGCCAAGATCAGGGGAACACCATATATTTT. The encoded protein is CASSQDQGNTIYF.

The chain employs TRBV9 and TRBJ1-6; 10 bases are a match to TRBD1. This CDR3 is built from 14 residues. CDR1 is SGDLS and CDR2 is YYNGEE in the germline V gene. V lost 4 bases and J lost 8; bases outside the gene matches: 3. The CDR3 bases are TGTGCCAGCAGCTCCGGACAGGGGGATTCACCCCTCCACTTT. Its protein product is CASSSGQGDSPLHF.

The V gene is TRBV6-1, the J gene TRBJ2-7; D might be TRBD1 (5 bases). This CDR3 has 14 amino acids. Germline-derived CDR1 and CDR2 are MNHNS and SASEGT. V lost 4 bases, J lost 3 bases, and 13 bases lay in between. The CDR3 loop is CASSVKGPLYEQYF. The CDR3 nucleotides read TGTGCCAGCAGTGTTAAGGGGCCCCTCTACGAGCAGTACTTC.

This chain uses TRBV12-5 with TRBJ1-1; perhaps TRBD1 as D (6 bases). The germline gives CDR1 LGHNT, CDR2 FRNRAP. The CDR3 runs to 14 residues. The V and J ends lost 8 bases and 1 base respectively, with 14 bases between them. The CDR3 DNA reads TGTGCTAGTAAATTACAGGGCCAGAACACTGAAGCTTTCTTT. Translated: CASKLQGQNTEAFF.

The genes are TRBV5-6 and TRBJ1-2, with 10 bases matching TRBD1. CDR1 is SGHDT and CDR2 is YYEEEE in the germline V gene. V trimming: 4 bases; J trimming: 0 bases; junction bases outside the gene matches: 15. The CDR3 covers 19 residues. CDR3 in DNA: TGTGCCAGCAGCCAAGACGGTGGGACAGGGGCATTCACTAACTATGGCTACACCTTC. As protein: CASSQDGGTGAFTNYGYTF.

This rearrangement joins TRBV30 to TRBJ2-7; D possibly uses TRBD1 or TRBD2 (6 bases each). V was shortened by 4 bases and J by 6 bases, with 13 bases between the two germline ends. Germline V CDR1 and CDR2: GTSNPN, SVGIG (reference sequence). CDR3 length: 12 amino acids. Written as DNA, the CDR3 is TGTGCCTGGACCCGGGGGCAGGGCGAGCAGTACTTC. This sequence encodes CAWTRGQGEQYF.

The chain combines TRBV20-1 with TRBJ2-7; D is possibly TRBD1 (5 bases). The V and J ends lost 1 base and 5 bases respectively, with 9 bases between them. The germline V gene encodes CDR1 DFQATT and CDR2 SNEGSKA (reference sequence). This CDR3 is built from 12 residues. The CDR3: CSARGQTDEQYF. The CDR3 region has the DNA TGCAGTGCTAGAGGACAGACGGACGAGCAGTACTTC.

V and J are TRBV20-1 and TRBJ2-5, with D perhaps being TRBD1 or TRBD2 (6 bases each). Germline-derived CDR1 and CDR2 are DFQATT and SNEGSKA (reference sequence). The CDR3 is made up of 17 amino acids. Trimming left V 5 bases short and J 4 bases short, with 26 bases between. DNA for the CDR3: TGCAGTGCTCCCCCAGGCCCCGGGCAGGGGAGGCGAGAGACCCAGTACTTC. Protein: CSAPPGPGQGRRETQYF.

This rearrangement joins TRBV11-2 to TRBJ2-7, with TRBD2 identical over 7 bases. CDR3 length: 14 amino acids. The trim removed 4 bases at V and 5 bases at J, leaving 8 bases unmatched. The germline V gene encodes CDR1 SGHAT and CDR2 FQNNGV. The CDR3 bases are TGTGCCAGCAGCTGGGGGGGAACGAAGGACGAGCAGTACTTC. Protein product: CASSWGGTKDEQYF.

CDR3 bases: TGCACCAGCAGCCAAAGTGGACTAGCGGGAGGGCCGGCGGCCAAAAACATTCAGTACTTC. Translating gives CTSSQSGLAGGPAAKNIQYF. The rearrangement uses TRBV1 and TRBJ2-4; the DNA was not compared with TRBD2, the D call given in the table. TRBV1 is reported as a pseudogene. CDR3 size: 20 residues.

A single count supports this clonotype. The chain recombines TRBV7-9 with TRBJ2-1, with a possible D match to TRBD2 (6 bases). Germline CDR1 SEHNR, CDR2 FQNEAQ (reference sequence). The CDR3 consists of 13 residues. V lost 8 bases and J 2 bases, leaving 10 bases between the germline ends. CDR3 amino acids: CASAPGAYNEQFF. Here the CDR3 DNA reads TGTGCCAGCGCCCCGGGAGCCTACAATGAGCAGTTCTTC.

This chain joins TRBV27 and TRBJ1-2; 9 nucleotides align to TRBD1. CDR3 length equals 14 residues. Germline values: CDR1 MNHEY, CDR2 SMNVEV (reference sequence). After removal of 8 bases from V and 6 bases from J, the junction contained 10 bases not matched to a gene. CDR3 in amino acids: CASSVTGGANGYTF. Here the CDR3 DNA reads TGTGCCAGCTCAGTAACAGGGGGCGCGAATGGCTACACCTTC.

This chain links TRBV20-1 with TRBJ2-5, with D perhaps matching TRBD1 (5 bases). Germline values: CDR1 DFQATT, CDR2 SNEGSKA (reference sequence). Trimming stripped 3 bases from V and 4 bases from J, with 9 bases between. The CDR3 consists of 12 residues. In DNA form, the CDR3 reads TGCAGTGCTAGCCGGCAGGGAGAGACCCAGTACTTC. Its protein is CSASRQGETQYF.

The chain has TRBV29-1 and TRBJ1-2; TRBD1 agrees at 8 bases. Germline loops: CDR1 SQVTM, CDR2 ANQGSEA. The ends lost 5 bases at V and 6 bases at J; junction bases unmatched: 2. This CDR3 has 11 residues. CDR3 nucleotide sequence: TGCAGCGTTTCACAGGGGGATGGCTACACCTTC. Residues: CSVSQGDGYTF.

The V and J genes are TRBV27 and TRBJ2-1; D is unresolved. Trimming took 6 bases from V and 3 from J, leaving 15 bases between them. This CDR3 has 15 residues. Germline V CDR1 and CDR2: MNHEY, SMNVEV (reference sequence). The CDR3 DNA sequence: TGTGCCAGCAGCCCCGCGGCGACGGTCTACAATGAGCAGTTCTTC. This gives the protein CASSPAATVYNEQFF.

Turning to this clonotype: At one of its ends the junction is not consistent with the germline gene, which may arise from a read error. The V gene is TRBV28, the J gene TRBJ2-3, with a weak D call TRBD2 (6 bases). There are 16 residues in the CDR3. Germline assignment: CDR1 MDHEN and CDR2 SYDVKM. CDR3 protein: CGSSFSPPRGTDTQYF. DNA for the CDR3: TGTGGCAGCAGTTTCAGCCCCCCGCGGGGTACAGATACGCAGTATTTT.

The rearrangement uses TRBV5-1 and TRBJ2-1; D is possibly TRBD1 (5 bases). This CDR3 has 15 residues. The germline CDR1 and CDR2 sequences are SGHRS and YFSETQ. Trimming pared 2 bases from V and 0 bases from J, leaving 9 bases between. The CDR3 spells CASSFRQSSYNEQFF. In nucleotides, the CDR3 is TGCGCCAGCAGCTTTAGACAGAGCTCCTACAATGAGCAGTTCTTC.

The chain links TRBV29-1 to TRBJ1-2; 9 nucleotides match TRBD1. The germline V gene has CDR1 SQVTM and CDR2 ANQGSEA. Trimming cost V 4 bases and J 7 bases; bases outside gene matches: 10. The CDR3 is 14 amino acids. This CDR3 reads CSVVRPQGAGGYTF. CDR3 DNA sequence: TGCAGCGTTGTAAGACCACAGGGGGCGGGTGGCTACACCTTC.

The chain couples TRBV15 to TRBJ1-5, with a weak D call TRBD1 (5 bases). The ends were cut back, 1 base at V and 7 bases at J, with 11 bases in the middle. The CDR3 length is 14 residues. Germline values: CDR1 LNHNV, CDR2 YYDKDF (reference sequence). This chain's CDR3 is CATSRGGVGQPQHF. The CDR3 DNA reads TGTGCCACCAGCAGAGGAGGGGTTGGGCAGCCCCAGCATTTT.